This T cell receptor beta chain was recovered during a study of T cells in severe cutaneous drug reactions. TCR subtype-specific primers in iRepertoire multiplex PCR prepared libraries for bulk and single-cell sequencing. TCRdb re-called the multiplex PCR reads and shows each CDR3 protein once, DNA omitted. The table for this sample gives about 7,200 distinct CDR3 sequences. The donors had carbamazepine-induced Stevens-Johnson syndrome or toxic epidermal necrolysis. Germline V lookup: CDR1 LGHDT, CDR2 YNNKEL (reference sequence). The CDR3 spans 14 residues. This clonotype originated in a human donor with toxic epidermal necrolysis, a severe cutaneous drug reaction. The V gene is TRBV3-1, the J gene TRBJ2-5; TCRdb designates TRBD2, a call that cannot be tested without DNA. The sample was cells from a skin blister. The CDR3 loop is CASSQMGLTKTQYF.